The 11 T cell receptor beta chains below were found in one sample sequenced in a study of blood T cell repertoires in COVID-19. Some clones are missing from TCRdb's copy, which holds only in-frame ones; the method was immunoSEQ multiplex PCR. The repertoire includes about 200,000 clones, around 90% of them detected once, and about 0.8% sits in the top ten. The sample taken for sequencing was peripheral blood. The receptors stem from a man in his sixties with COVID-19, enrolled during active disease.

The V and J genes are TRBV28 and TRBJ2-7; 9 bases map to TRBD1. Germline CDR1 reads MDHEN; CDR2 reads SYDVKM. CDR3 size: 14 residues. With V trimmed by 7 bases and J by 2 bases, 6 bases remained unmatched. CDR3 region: CASILRQGAYEQYF. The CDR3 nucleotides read TGTGCCAGCATTCTGAGACAGGGGGCCTACGAGCAGTACTTC.

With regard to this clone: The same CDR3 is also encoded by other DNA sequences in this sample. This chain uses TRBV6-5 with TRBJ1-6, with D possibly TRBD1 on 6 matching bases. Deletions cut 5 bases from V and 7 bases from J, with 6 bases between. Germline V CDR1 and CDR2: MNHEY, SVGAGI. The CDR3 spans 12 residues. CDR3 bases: TGTGCCAGCAGTCAGGGGAATTCACCCCTCCACTTT. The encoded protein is CASSQGNSPLHF.

The CDR3 DNA follows: TGTGCCAGCAGTGAAGCCTGGCAGGGGAACACTGAAGCTTTCTTT. Translating gives CASSEAWQGNTEAFF. This sequence joins TRBV6-1 and TRBJ1-1; tentative D call: TRBD1 (5 bases). The CDR3 spans 15 residues. V gave up 0 bases and J gave up 1 base, with 9 bases separating them. Germline V CDR1 and CDR2: MNHNS, SASEGT.

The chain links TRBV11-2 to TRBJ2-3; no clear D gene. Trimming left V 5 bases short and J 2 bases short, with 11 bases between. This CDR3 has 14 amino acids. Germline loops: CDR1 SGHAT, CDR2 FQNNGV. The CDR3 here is CASSPGPFTDTQYF. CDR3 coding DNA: TGTGCCAGCAGCCCTGGGCCTTTCACAGATACGCAGTATTTT. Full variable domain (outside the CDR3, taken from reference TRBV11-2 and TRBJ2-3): EAGVAQSPRYKIIEKRQSVAFWCNPISGHATLYWYQQILGQGPKLLIQFQNNGVVDDSQLPKDRFSAERLKGVDSTLKIQPAKLEDSAVYLCASSPGPFTDTQYFGPGTRLTVL.

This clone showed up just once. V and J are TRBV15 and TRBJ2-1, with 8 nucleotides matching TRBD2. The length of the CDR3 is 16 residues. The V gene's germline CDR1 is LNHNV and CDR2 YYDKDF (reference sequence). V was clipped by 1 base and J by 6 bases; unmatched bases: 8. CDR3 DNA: TGTGCCACCAGCAGAGCTCTGGGACTAGGGGGCAATGAGCAGTTCTTC. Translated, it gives CATSRALGLGGNEQFF.

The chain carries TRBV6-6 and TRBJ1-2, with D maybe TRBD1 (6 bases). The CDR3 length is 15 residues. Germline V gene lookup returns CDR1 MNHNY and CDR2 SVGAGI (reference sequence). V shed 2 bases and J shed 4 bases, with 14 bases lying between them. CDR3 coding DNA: TGTGCCAGCAGTTACGCAGAGGGGGTTGGCTATGGCTACACCTTC. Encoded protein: CASSYAEGVGYGYTF.

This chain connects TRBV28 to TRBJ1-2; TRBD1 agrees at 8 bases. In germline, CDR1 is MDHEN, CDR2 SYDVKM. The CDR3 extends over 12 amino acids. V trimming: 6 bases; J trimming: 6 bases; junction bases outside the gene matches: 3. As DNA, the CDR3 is TGTGCCAGCAGCTCGACAGGGGATGGCTACACCTTC. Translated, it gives CASSSTGDGYTF.

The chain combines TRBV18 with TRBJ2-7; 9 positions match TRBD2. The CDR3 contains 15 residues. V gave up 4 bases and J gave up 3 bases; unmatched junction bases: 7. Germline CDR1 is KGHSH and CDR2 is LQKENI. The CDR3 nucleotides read TGTGCCAGCTCACTACGAGCGGGAGGCCTCTACGAGCAGTACTTC. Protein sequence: CASSLRAGGLYEQYF. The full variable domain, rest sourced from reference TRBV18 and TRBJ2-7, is NAGVMQNPRHLVRRRGQEARLRCSPMKGHSHVYWYRQLPEEGLKFMVYLQKENIIDESGMPKERFSAEFPKEGPSILRIQQVVRGDSAAYFCASSLRAGGLYEQYFGPGTRLTVT.

CDR3 loop: CATHGLAGAYEQYF. The CDR3 DNA reads TGTGCCACCCATGGGCTAGCGGGGGCCTACGAGCAGTACTTC. V usage is TRBV28 and J usage is TRBJ2-7; 10 positions agree with TRBD2. Trimming removed 10 bases from V and 2 bases from J; junction bases left unmatched: 8. The CDR3 spans 14 residues. Germline V gene data show CDR1 as MDHEN and CDR2 as SYDVKM.

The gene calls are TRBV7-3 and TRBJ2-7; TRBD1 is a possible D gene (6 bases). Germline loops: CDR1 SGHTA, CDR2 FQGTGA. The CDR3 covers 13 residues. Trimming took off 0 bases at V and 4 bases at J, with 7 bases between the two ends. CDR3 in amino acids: CASSLTRGYEQYF. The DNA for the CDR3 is TGTGCCAGCAGCTTAACTAGGGGGTACGAGCAGTACTTC. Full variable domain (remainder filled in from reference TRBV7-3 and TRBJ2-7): GAGVSQTPSNKVTEKGKYVELRCDPISGHTALYWYRQSLGQGPEFLIYFQGTGAADDSGLPNDRFFAVRPEGSVSTLKIQRTERGDSAVYLCASSLTRGYEQYFGPGTRLTVT.

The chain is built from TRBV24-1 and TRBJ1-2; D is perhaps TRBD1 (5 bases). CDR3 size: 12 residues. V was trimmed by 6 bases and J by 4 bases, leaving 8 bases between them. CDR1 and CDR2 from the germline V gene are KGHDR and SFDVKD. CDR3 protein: CATSQGGYGYTF. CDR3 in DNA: TGTGCCACCAGTCAGGGCGGCTATGGCTACACCTTC.